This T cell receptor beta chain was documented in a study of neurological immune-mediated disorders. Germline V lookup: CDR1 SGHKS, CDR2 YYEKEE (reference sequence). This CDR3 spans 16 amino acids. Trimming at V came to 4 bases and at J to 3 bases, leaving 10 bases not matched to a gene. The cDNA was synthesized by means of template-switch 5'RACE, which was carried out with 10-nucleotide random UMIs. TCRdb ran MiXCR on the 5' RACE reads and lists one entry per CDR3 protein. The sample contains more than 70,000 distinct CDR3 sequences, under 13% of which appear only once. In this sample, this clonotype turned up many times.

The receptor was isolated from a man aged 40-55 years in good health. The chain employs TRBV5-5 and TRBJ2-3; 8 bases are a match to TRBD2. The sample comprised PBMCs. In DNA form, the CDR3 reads TGTGCCAGCAGCACCCGGACTAGCTCGGATACAGATACGCAGTATTTT. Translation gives CASSTRTSSDTDTQYF.